A selection of T cell receptor beta chains follows, all from one sample in a study of blood T cells in healthy people across ages. MiXCR was run by TCRdb on the 5' RACE reads, yielding one entry per CDR3 protein. The top ten hold roughly 12% of the sample, which has about 1.6 million distinct CDR3 sequences, about 31% seen once. Specimen: blood. The receptors originated from a woman in her twenties or thirties in good health. Both conserved end residues are part of each CDR3. The D gene is left open where the match is weak. Clone size, where shown, is once, few, many, or a class for clones that have expanded.

j_call clone_size d_call v_call cdr3_nt cdr3_aa
TRBJ2-7 - - TRBV28 TGTGCCAGCAGTCACGAAGGAGCGGGTCTCGGTCGCTCCTACGAGCAGTACTTC CASSHEGAGLGRSYEQYF
TRBJ1-2 - TRBD1 TRBV25-1 TGTGCCAGCAGTGAGGGGGACAGGGGGTTTGGTGGCTACACCTTC CASSEGDRGFGGYTF
TRBJ1-2 many - TRBV6-6 TGTGCCAGCCGGGGGATTAGGGACATAAACTATGGCTACACCTTC CASRGIRDINYGYTF
TRBJ2-3 - TRBD2 TRBV7-9 TGTGCCAGCAGCTTAGTCACTAGCGGGACGGGGGATACGCAGTATTTT CASSLVTSGTGDTQYF
TRBJ2-2 - TRBD2 TRBV12-3/TRBV12-4 TGTGCCAGCAGTTCGAACGGGAGGGACACCGGGGAGCTGTTTTTT CASSSNGRDTGELFF
TRBJ2-5 - TRBD1 TRBV18 TGTGCCAGCTCGCAACAGACAGGGAGCCAAGAGACCCAGTACTTC CASSQQTGSQETQYF
TRBJ2-3 once - TRBV20-1 TGCAGTGCTAGAGGTGGTGCGGGCAGGACAGATACGCAGTATTTT CSARGGAGRTDTQYF
TRBJ2-1 - TRBD2 TRBV5-5 TGTGCCAGCAGCCTCCTTGGGACTAGCATACAGCGTGAGCAGTTCTTC CASSLLGTSIQREQFF
TRBJ2-3 many - TRBV20-1 TGCAGTGCATCGTCCGGGACTTCCCTCACAGATACGCAGTATTTT CSASSGTSLTDTQYF
TRBJ1-6 - - TRBV4-1 TGCGCCAGCAGCCCCCGGGGACCGCATTCACCCCTCCACTTT CASSPRGPHSPLHF
TRBJ2-5 - - TRBV19 TGTGCCAGTAGTGTTCGACGGACAACTCAAGAGACCCAGTACTTC CASSVRRTTQETQYF
TRBJ1-2 - - TRBV7-2 TGTGCCAGCACGCCCGGGGGGGTCTATGGCTACACCTTC CASTPGGVYGYTF
TRBJ2-5 - - TRBV6-5 TGTGCCAGCAGCCGGGACTTCAAAGAGACCCAGTACTTC CASSRDFKETQYF
TRBJ2-7 once TRBD2 TRBV20-1 TGCAGTGCTCTCCGGACTAGCGGGAGGTACGAGCAGTACTTC CSALRTSGRYEQYF
TRBJ1-2 few - TRBV20-1 TGCAGTGCTTCTGACAGAACGCGAGGCTACACCTTC CSASDRTRGYTF
TRBJ2-3 once - TRBV10-3 TGTGCTGGAGGGGAGGCAGATACGCAGTATTTT CAGGEADTQYF
TRBJ2-2 many TRBD2 TRBV20-1 TGCAGTGCGGCCCGGACTAGCGGGATGAGGAACACCGGGGAGCTGTTTTTT CSAARTSGMRNTGELFF
TRBJ2-1 - TRBD2 TRBV7-2 TGTGCCAGCAGCTTCACATCCGGGACTAGTGGTCATGAGCAGTTCTTC CASSFTSGTSGHEQFF
TRBJ2-1 - - TRBV20-1 TGCAGTGCTTCTCGGGACCGTAGCTCCTACAATGAGCGGTTCTTC CSASRDRSSYNERFF
TRBJ2-3 - - TRBV9 TGTGCCAGCAGCGCCGCGGGGCCTACAGATACGCAGTATTTT CASSAAGPTDTQYF
TRBJ2-3 few - TRBV28 TGTGCCACTATGGGGTTGGATACGCAGTATTTT CATMGLDTQYF
TRBJ1-4 - - TRBV18 TGTGCCAGCTCACCAATAACGGGACAATCACATGAAAAACTGTTTTTT CASSPITGQSHEKLFF
TRBJ1-4 - - TRBV4-1 TGCGCCAGCAGCCACGGCACAGGAGGTGGTGAAAAACTGTTTTTT CASSHGTGGGEKLFF
TRBJ1-5 many - TRBV12-3/TRBV12-4 TGTGCCAGCAGTTTACAGGGAGGCAGCAATCAGCCCCAGCATTTT CASSLQGGSNQPQHF
TRBJ2-1 few TRBD2 TRBV2 TGTGCCAGCAGTCTCCGACTAGCCGGGAGCTCCTACAATGAGCAGTTCTTC CASSLRLAGSSYNEQFF
TRBJ2-7 - TRBD1 TRBV5-1 TGCGCCAGCAGATCCGGACAGGAGATGTCCTACGAGCAGTACTTC CASRSGQEMSYEQYF
TRBJ2-7 few - TRBV20-1 TGCAGTGCTAGCAGTTTTTGGGGCGAGCAGTACTTC CSASSFWGEQYF
TRBJ2-7 many - TRBV20-1 TGCAGTGCCCACAAACAGGGTTCCTACGAGCAGTACTTC CSAHKQGSYEQYF
TRBJ2-1 - - TRBV20-1 TGCAGTGCTAGCCCCCCTAGTCCTCTCTACAATGAGCAGTTCTTC CSASPPSPLYNEQFF
TRBJ2-7 few - TRBV13 TGTGCCAGCAGCTGGCAGGACAGCCCCTACGAGCAGTACTTC CASSWQDSPYEQYF
TRBJ2-3 few - TRBV6-2/TRBV6-3 TGTGCCAGCAGTCCCAGACCCGCGGCGGGCACAGATACGCAGTATTTT CASSPRPAAGTDTQYF
TRBJ2-3 many TRBD2 TRBV3-1 TGTGCCAGCAGCCCACTAGCGGGAGATACGCAGTATTTT CASSPLAGDTQYF
TRBJ2-7 - - TRBV9 TGTGCCAGCAGCGTAGATCCGGCGAGCTCCTACGAGCAGTACTTC CASSVDPASSYEQYF
TRBJ2-1 few TRBD2 TRBV9 TGTGCCAGCAGCGTAGATAGCGGGAGTTACAATGAGCAGTTCTTC CASSVDSGSYNEQFF
TRBJ2-7 many - TRBV29-1 TGCAGCGTTGGAGGGACGGGGCCGGGCTCCTACGAGCAGTACTTC CSVGGTGPGSYEQYF
TRBJ1-5 - - TRBV7-2 TGTGCCAGCAGCTTAGCCAGCCCTGATCAGCCCCAGCATTTT CASSLASPDQPQHF
TRBJ1-4 - - TRBV7-9 TGTGCCAGCAGCCCAGACAGGAGCGGGAATGAAAAACTGTTTTTT CASSPDRSGNEKLFF
TRBJ2-5 - - TRBV4-1 TGCGCCAGCAGCCATGGGGGTACCGGTCGGTACTTC CASSHGGTGRYF
TRBJ2-7 few TRBD1 TRBV20-1 TGCAGTGCTGGACGGACAGGGCTCTACGAGCAGTACTTC CSAGRTGLYEQYF
TRBJ1-1 - - TRBV24-1 TGTGCCACCAGTCCCGCCGGGGTTACTGAAGCTTTCTTT CATSPAGVTEAFF
TRBJ1-6 - TRBD1 TRBV20-1 TGCAGTGCACAGACAGGGAATTCACCCCTCCACTTT CSAQTGNSPLHF
TRBJ2-7 - - TRBV20-1 TGCAGTGCTAGAGTGGTTAGCGGCCCCTACGAGCAGTACTTC CSARVVSGPYEQYF
TRBJ1-1 few - TRBV4-1 TGCGCCAGCAGCCACCATAGACAGAGAGTGAACACTGAAGCTTTCTTT CASSHHRQRVNTEAFF
TRBJ2-2 - TRBD2 TRBV24-1 TGTGCCACCAGTGATGCCGCGGGACTAGCGGGAGTGAGGGAGCTGTTTTTT CATSDAAGLAGVRELFF
TRBJ1-2 few - TRBV27 TGTGCCAGCAGTTTCCCATCGGGGTATGGCTACACCTTC CASSFPSGYGYTF
TRBJ2-7 many - TRBV5-1 TGCGCCAGCACCCCCGGGGGAGGAAACGAGCAGTACTTC CASTPGGGNEQYF
TRBJ2-1 - - TRBV20-1 TGCAGTGCTAGAAATCCTCGGGCAGACGGTTACAATGAGCAGTTCTTC CSARNPRADGYNEQFF
TRBJ2-1 - - TRBV7-9 TGTGCCAGCAGATCCGGACCCAATGAGCAGTTCTTC CASRSGPNEQFF
TRBJ1-2 few TRBD1 TRBV12-3/TRBV12-4 TGTGCCAGCAGTACGACAGGGGGCGTCGGTGGCTACACCTTC CASSTTGGVGGYTF
TRBJ2-7 many - TRBV29-1 TGCAGCGTTGAAGCAGGTGGGACACCCACCACCGGCACCTACGAGCAGTACTTC CSVEAGGTPTTGTYEQYF
TRBJ2-1 - - TRBV29-1 TGCAGCGTTGTGGTATACAGTGAGCAGTTCTTC CSVVVYSEQFF
TRBJ2-7 many TRBD1 TRBV4-1 TGCGCCAGCAGCCAAGGGGACAGGGCAATTAGCGAGCAGTACTTC CASSQGDRAISEQYF
TRBJ2-6 - - TRBV6-2/TRBV6-3 TGTGCCAGCAGTTACTCTGGGGCAGCCAACGTCCTGACTTTC CASSYSGAANVLTF
TRBJ2-7 - - TRBV6-1 TGTGTCAGCAGTGTCAGACAGTACCCGCACGAGCAGTACTTC CVSSVRQYPHEQYF
TRBJ2-7 - TRBD1 TRBV10-2 TGCGCCAGCAGTCTGTTTGAGGGGGCTAGTAACGAGCAGTACTTC CASSLFEGASNEQYF
TRBJ2-1 once - TRBV9 TGTGCCAGCAGCGTAGGAGCAGGGTTACGGAATGAGCAGTTCTTC CASSVGAGLRNEQFF
TRBJ2-7 few TRBD2 TRBV12-3/TRBV12-4 TGTGCCAGCAGTTCCCCACCGGGACTAGGAGTAGAGCAGTACTTC CASSSPPGLGVEQYF
TRBJ2-6 - - TRBV20-1 TGCAGTGCTACCCCAGGAGGCTCTGGGGCCAACGTCCTGACTTTC CSATPGGSGANVLTF